This T cell receptor (beta chain) was sequenced during a study of T cell repertoires in cytomegalovirus infection (dated by TCRdb to the late 2010s). Regarding the complete study: Peptide stimulations targeted recently identified HLA-C-restricted CMV epitopes, whose presentation resists viral immunomodulation, together with well-studied HLA-B-restricted epitopes. Donor HLA type was relevant to the analysis, as public TCR beta signatures indicated carriage of CMV infection together with the matching HLA type.

What the study reported, not specific to this receptor: In the ex vivo response, HLA-C-restricted CMV-specific TCR beta clonotypes were dominant, and in two of eight donors the single most frequent clonotype came from this HLA-C-restricted group. Carriers of CMV infection plus the relevant HLA type were discriminated by the cumulative frequency of public TCR beta family members in the study cohort and in an independent roughly 400-donor cohort.

Sequencer: Illumina HiSeq 1500. Using fastp at Q25 and MiXCR, TCRdb reprocessed the public reads and kept productive beta chains. Every entry covers one CDR3 protein and lists the most common genes and DNA from its rows. The table for this sample lists a few hundred thousand distinct CDR3 sequences; around 35% of them were counted only once. The ten most abundant clones make up under 20% of the sample. What the treatment or condition label conveys for this sample: in vitro stimulation with specific CMV peptide epitopes to enrich CMV-specific T cells. Relative to germline, V is 4 bases shorter and J is 2 bases shorter, with 7 bases between their ends. The CDR3 holds 13 amino acids from the cysteine to the phenylalanine. The kept DNA is CDR3 alone, 39 bases in frame from the first base. The germline V gene gives CDR1 as LGHNT and CDR2 as FRNRAP. This clonotype was detected only a few times. The target of this receptor is not known. Per-base qualities were not stored, and no clone one base away is much larger.

The receptor comes from a human donor in good health (CMV status not recorded). Some clones in this sample may be carry-over from other donors' samples. The rearrangement joined TRBV12-5 to TRBJ2-3, with no confidently assigned D gene. The material sequenced was cultured PBMCs, taken from culture after CMV antigen stimulation. The DNA sequence follows: TGTGCTAGTGGTTCCATCCTCACAGATACGCAGTATTTT. This yields the protein CASGSILTDTQYF. Extended through the reference TRBV12-5 and TRBJ2-3 proteins, this CDR3 yields the full variable domain: DARVTQTPRHKVTEMGQEVTMRCQPILGHNTVFWYRQTMMQGLELLAYFRNRAPLDDSGMPKDRFSAEMPDATLATLKIQPSEPRDSAVYFCASGSILTDTQYFGPGTRLTVL.